These 18 T cell receptor beta chains share one sample of origin, sequenced in a study of pediatric ulcerative colitis. Assay used: immunoSEQ multiplex PCR; TCRdb lists only in-frame clones, some missing. The sample lists 25,000 to 35,000 clones, roughly 78% occurring once. The sequenced sample consisted of blood. These TCRs come from a boy between 10 and 17 years old with severe ulcerative colitis.

CDR3 sequence: CASSQPWDSPNTEAFF. The DNA for the CDR3 is TGTGCCAGCTCCCAACCATGGGACAGCCCGAACACTGAAGCTTTCTTT. V usage is TRBV18 and J usage is TRBJ1-1; 7 nucleotides agree with TRBD1. The germline CDR1 and CDR2 sequences are KGHSH and LQKENI. V was clipped by 6 bases and J by 1 base; unmatched bases: 11. The length of the CDR3 is 16 residues.

The chain is built from TRBV18 and TRBJ1-6; D possibly corresponds to TRBD1 (6 bases). The germline V gene encodes CDR1 KGHSH and CDR2 LQKENI. V lost 2 bases and J lost 15, with 14 bases in between. The CDR3 runs to 13 residues. The CDR3 nucleotides are TGTGCCAGCTCACCAATACAGGGACCCGACCTCCACTTT. Translated: CASSPIQGPDLHF.

The CDR3 DNA reads TGTGCCAGCAGCTTGGAGGTCGACGAGCAGTACTTC. It is translated as CASSLEVDEQYF. This chain links TRBV5-8 with TRBJ2-7; D ambiguous. The CDR3 length is 12 residues. Looked up from germline, CDR1 is SGHTS and CDR2 is YDEGEE. V lost 0 bases, J lost 5 bases, and 6 bases lay in between.

J is TRBJ2-3 and V is TRBV13, with TRBD1 matching over 11 bases. The germline gives CDR1 PRHDT, CDR2 FYEKMQ (reference sequence). V gave up 5 bases and J gave up 4 bases; unmatched junction bases: 8. The CDR3 is 16 amino acids. The CDR3 nucleotides read TGTGCCAGCAGCCCGACCGGGACAGGGGGTCCAGATACGCAGTATTTT. Translating it yields CASSPTGTGGPDTQYF.

The chain combines TRBV5-1 with TRBJ2-7; D is undetermined. With 3 bases removed from V and 0 bases from J, the gap between germline ends came to 13 bases. In germline, CDR1 is SGHRS, CDR2 YFSETQ. The CDR3 loop spans 15 amino acids. The CDR3 loop reads CASSYLTRGSYEQYF. The CDR3 DNA is TGCGCCAGCAGCTATTTGACCCGAGGCTCCTACGAGCAGTACTTC.

This clone came up a few times. For the CDR3, the DNA is TGTGCCAGCAGGGGACAGGAAGCTTTCTTT. Protein: CASRGQEAFF. The chain uses TRBV28 and TRBJ1-1, with 7 nucleotides matching TRBD1. V gave up 6 bases and J gave up 8 bases; unmatched junction bases: 0. CDR1 is MDHEN, CDR2 SYDVKM, per germline. The CDR3 covers 10 residues.

This chain joins TRBV7-3 and TRBJ2-3; 8 nucleotides match TRBD2. The ends lost 5 bases at V and 1 base at J; junction bases unmatched: 5. The CDR3 sequence is 15 residues long. CDR1 SGHTA and CDR2 FQGTGA come from the germline V gene. The CDR3 is CASSPDSGGTDTQYF. DNA of the CDR3: TGTGCCAGCAGCCCCGATAGCGGGGGCACAGATACGCAGTATTTT.

The chain recombines TRBV7-2 with TRBJ1-6; a possible D gene is TRBD1 (6 bases). The CDR3 spans 16 residues. Trimming removed 1 base at V and 7 bases at J, with 14 bases between. Germline CDR1 is SGHTA and CDR2 is FQGNSA. In DNA, the CDR3 is TGTGCCAGCAGCTTAGTGTTAGGGACACCCAATTCACCCCTCCACTTT. Its translation is CASSLVLGTPNSPLHF.

This chain connects TRBV6-1 to TRBJ1-2, with TRBD1 identical over 8 bases. This CDR3 is 14 amino acids long. CDR1 and CDR2 from the germline V gene are MNHNS and SASEGT. V was clipped by 7 bases and J by 7 bases; unmatched bases: 11. The CDR3 protein is CASTRTGLMFGYTF. Here the CDR3 DNA reads TGTGCCAGCACCCGGACAGGGCTCATGTTTGGCTACACCTTC.

The V and J genes are TRBV2 and TRBJ2-1; no reliable D call. Trimming took 9 bases from V and 5 from J, leaving 5 bases between them. The CDR3 length is 10 residues. The V gene's germline CDR1 is SNHLY and CDR2 FYNNEI. The DNA of the CDR3 is TGTGCCAGTGATAACAATGAGCAGTTCTTC. Translation gives CASDNNEQFF.

V is TRBV5-1 and J is TRBJ2-5; D is unclear. The V end was cut by 4 bases, the J end by 5 bases, with 6 bases between. This CDR3 has 11 residues. The V gene's germline CDR1 is SGHRS and CDR2 YFSETQ. The CDR3 spells CASSRSETQYF. The CDR3 DNA reads TGCGCCAGCAGCCGCTCTGAGACCCAGTACTTC.

CDR3 nucleotide sequence: TGTGCCAGCAGCCCCCCCCGGGGGGAAAACACAGATACGCAGTATTTT. This gives the protein CASSPPRGENTDTQYF. The J gene is TRBJ2-3, the V gene TRBV9, with TRBD2 matching over 7 bases. After removal of 4 bases from V and 2 bases from J, the junction contained 10 bases not matched to a gene. This CDR3 contains 16 residues. Germline CDR1 and CDR2: SGDLS and YYNGEE.

The rearrangement uses TRBV9 and TRBJ1-3, with unresolved D. The CDR3 consists of 16 residues. The germline V gene encodes CDR1 SGDLS and CDR2 YYNGEE. V was cut by 4 bases and J by 0 bases, with 14 bases left in between. The CDR3 DNA reads as TGTGCCAGCAGCCCTTTCACCGGGGACTCTGGAAACACCATATATTTT. It codes for CASSPFTGDSGNTIYF.

The chain links TRBV6-6 to TRBJ2-3, with D unresolved. Germline V gives CDR1 MNHNY, CDR2 SVGAGI (reference sequence). The CDR3 consists of 14 residues. Trimming pared 2 bases from V and 1 base from J, leaving 7 bases between. Here the CDR3 DNA reads TGTGCCAGCAGTTACGGACGGCGCACAGATACGCAGTATTTT. It encodes CASSYGRRTDTQYF.

This chain links TRBV6-6 with TRBJ2-7; weak D call: TRBD1 (6 bases). This CDR3 region has 13 residues. Germline assignment: CDR1 MNHNY and CDR2 SVGAGI (reference sequence). Deletions cut 5 bases from V and 3 bases from J, with 11 bases between. CDR3: CASSTGQNYEQYF. In DNA, the CDR3 is TGTGCCAGCAGTACAGGACAGAACTACGAGCAGTACTTC.

This clone appeared a single time. J is TRBJ1-2 and V is TRBV7-3; possible D gene TRBD1, 5 bases. From germline, CDR1 is SGHTA and CDR2 FQGTGA. The length of the CDR3 is 15 residues. V lost 5 bases and J 5 bases, leaving 18 bases between the germline ends. DNA for the CDR3: TGTGCCAGCAGCCCGGGGGGAGCATCGACATATGGCTACACCTTC. It encodes CASSPGGASTYGYTF.

The table lists this clone with a few counts. The chain uses TRBV5-1 and TRBJ1-1, with D tentatively TRBD1 (5 bases). The length of the CDR3 is 15 residues. Germline V gives CDR1 SGHRS, CDR2 YFSETQ. Trimming removed 4 bases from V and 2 bases from J, with 15 bases in between. CDR3 nucleotide sequence: TGCGCCAGCAGCCCAGGAGGGACTACTAACACTGAAGCTTTCTTT. The encoded protein is CASSPGGTTNTEAFF.

The rearrangement links TRBV9 to TRBJ1-2; D call uncertain. The V gene lost 7 bases and the J gene lost 0 bases, with 19 bases spanning the gap. CDR1 SGDLS and CDR2 YYNGEE come from the germline V gene. This CDR3 has 16 amino acids. The CDR3 coding sequence is TGTGCCAGCGGGGAGGGAAACCATCCTTCTAACTATGGCTACACCTTC. Protein sequence: CASGEGNHPSNYGYTF.